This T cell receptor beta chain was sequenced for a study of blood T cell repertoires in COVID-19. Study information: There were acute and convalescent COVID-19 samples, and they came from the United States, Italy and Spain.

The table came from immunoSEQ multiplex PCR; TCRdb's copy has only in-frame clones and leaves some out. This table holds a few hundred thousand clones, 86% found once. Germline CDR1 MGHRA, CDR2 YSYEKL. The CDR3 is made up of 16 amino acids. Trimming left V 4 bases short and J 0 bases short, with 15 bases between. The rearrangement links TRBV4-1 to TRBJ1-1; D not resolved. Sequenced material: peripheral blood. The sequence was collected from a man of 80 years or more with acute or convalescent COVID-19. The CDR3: CASSPPGDAVNTEAFF. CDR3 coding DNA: TGCGCCAGCAGCCCCCCGGGAGACGCAGTGAACACTGAAGCTTTCTTT.